The 10 T cell receptor beta chains presented below share a single source sample, sequenced in a study of OX40 agonist ivuxolimab in advanced cancers. Repertoires were generated with immunoSEQ multiplex PCR, while TCRdb's copy carries only in-frame clones and drops some. The sample yields roughly 61,000 clones, roughly 90% seen once. The sample here was CD4+ or CD8+ T cells sorted from blood, taken in a trial of the OX40 agonist ivuxolimab. The receptors originated from an adult with an advanced solid tumor such as melanoma, head and neck, liver or kidney cancer.

The rearrangement uses TRBV5-8 and TRBJ2-1; D not resolved. The CDR3 is 17 amino acids. Trimming stripped 0 bases from V and 0 bases from J, with 13 bases between. CDR1 and CDR2 from the germline V gene are SGHTS and YDEGEE. CDR3 residues: CASSLVEAARSYNEQFF. The DNA of the CDR3 is TGTGCCAGCAGCTTGGTCGAGGCAGCCCGCTCCTACAATGAGCAGTTCTTC. The full variable domain, completed using reference TRBV5-8 and TRBJ2-1, is EAGVTQSPTHLIKTRGQQATLRCSPISGHTSVYWYQQALGLGLQFLLWYDEGEERNRGNFPPRFSGRQFPNYSSELNVNALELEDSALYLCASSLVEAARSYNEQFFGPGTRLTVL.

The genes are TRBV29-1 and TRBJ1-1; D is unresolved. The CDR3 length is 12 residues. CDR1 and CDR2 from the germline V gene are SQVTM and ANQGSEA. V was shortened by 0 bases and J by 7 bases, with 9 bases between the two germline ends. DNA of the CDR3: TGCAGCGTTGAAGAGCCTAGGAGTGAAGCTTTCTTT. Translated: CSVEEPRSEAFF. Using reference TRBV29-1 and TRBJ1-1 for the parts outside the CDR3, the full variable domain is SAVISQKPSRDICQRGTSLTIQCQVDSQVTMMFWYRQQPGQSLTLIATANQGSEATYESGFVIDKFPISRPNLTFSTLTVSNMSPEDSSIYLCSVEEPRSEAFFGQGTRLTVV.

The rearrangement joins TRBV6-6 to TRBJ2-1; no clear D. V was shortened by 2 bases and J by 1 base, with 9 bases between the two germline ends. There are 15 residues in the CDR3. Germline assignment: CDR1 MNHNY and CDR2 SVGAGI (reference sequence). The CDR3 is CASSYEASSYNEQFF. CDR3 bases: TGTGCCAGCAGTTACGAGGCCAGTTCCTACAATGAGCAGTTCTTC.

V usage is TRBV9 and J usage is TRBJ2-2; D gene uncertain. The CDR3 extends over 12 amino acids. The germline gives CDR1 SGDLS, CDR2 YYNGEE. The germline V and J ends were trimmed by 3 bases and 6 bases, with 6 bases remaining between them. The CDR3 DNA sequence: TGTGCCAGCAGCGCCGACGCCGGGGAGCTGTTTTTT. Translated: CASSADAGELFF.

The chain uses TRBV19 and TRBJ1-2; D is possibly TRBD1 (5 bases). The CDR3 is 14 residues long. V lost 5 bases and J lost 4, with 14 bases in between. Germline V lookup: CDR1 LNHDA, CDR2 SQIVND (reference sequence). This CDR3 is CASSVLSGGYGYTF. CDR3 DNA sequence: TGTGCCAGTAGTGTACTCAGTGGGGGCTATGGCTACACCTTC.

V gene TRBV30 combines with J gene TRBJ1-4, with 8 bases identical to TRBD1. CDR1 GTSNPN and CDR2 SVGIG come from the germline V gene (reference sequence). V lost 4 bases and J lost 4; bases outside the gene matches: 8. The CDR3 is 15 residues long. The CDR3 region is CAWTRPDRDNEKLFF. The CDR3, as DNA: TGTGCCTGGACCAGACCGGACAGGGATAATGAAAAACTGTTTTTT.

The table lists this clone with a count of one. The chain recombines TRBV10-3 with TRBJ1-6; TRBD1 aligns across 8 bases. The CDR3 runs 15 residues. The germline V gene has CDR1 ENHRY and CDR2 SYGVKD. Trimming took 8 bases from V and 8 from J; bases not matched to a gene: 11. CDR3 residues: CAISEGGQVDSPLHF. The CDR3 DNA follows: TGTGCCATCTCGGAGGGGGGACAGGTCGATTCACCCCTCCACTTT.

The rearrangement joins TRBV10-3 to TRBJ1-1, with 8 bases matching TRBD1. Germline values: CDR1 ENHRY, CDR2 SYGVKD. The V and J ends lost 7 bases and 3 bases, in that order; junction bases with no gene match: 4. The CDR3 extends over 13 amino acids. The DNA of the CDR3 is TGTGCCATCACAGGGGGCTGGGACACTGAAGCTTTCTTT. This sequence encodes CAITGGWDTEAFF.

The rearrangement uses TRBV27 and TRBJ2-1, with TRBD2 matching over 12 bases. This CDR3 has 15 residues. CDR1 and CDR2 from the germline V gene are MNHEY and SMNVEV (reference sequence). Germline trimming cut 3 bases from V and 9 bases from J; bases unmatched to any gene: 6. The CDR3 DNA is TGTGCCAGCAGTTTGACTAGCGGGAGTGTTGGTGAGCAGTTCTTC. Its protein product is CASSLTSGSVGEQFF.

The chain uses TRBV20-1 and TRBJ1-1; D gene unclear. CDR3 length equals 11 residues. Germline-derived CDR1 and CDR2 are DFQATT and SNEGSKA (reference sequence). Trimming removed 3 bases from V and 6 bases from J, with 8 bases in between. CDR3 sequence reads: CSASRTAEAFF. In DNA, the CDR3 is TGCAGTGCTAGCCGGACGGCTGAAGCTTTCTTT.